The source of this T cell receptor beta chain is a study of blood T cells in healthy people across ages. Alongside a J-beta primer mix, a sample-barcoded 5' primer served in a second PCR lasting roughly 6 to 12 cycles. TCRdb itself ran the 5' RACE reads through MiXCR, one entry per CDR3 protein. The table shows 800,000 to 1,000,000 distinct CDR3 sequences, with 40% to 60% occurring only once. From germline, CDR1 is SQVTM and CDR2 ANQGSEA. The length of the CDR3 is 12 residues. J lost 4 bases, V lost 6 bases, and 4 bases had no gene match. Sequencing input: blood. The receptor comes from a young man in good health. The chain is built from TRBV29-1 and TRBJ1-2; 8 positions agree with TRBD1. CDR3 nucleotide sequence: TGCAGCGTGGCTACAGGGGGCTATGGCTACACCTTC. Its protein is CSVATGGYGYTF. Full variable domain (missing parts from reference TRBV29-1 and TRBJ1-2): SAVISQKPSRDICQRGTSLTIQCQVDSQVTMMFWYRQQPGQSLTLIATANQGSEATYESGFVIDKFPISRPNLTFSTLTVSNMSPEDSSIYLCSVATGGYGYTFGSGTRLTVV.